These 24 T cell receptor beta chains originate from one sample sequenced in a study of OX40 agonist ivuxolimab in advanced cancers. The table came from immunoSEQ multiplex PCR; TCRdb's copy has only in-frame clones and leaves some out. The sample lists approximately 74,000 clones, around nine tenths occurring once. The sequences come from CD4+ or CD8+ T cells sorted from blood, collected in a trial of the OX40 agonist ivuxolimab. Source of these receptors: an adult with an advanced solid tumor such as melanoma, head and neck, liver or kidney cancer.

This chain connects TRBV15 to TRBJ1-4, with D possibly TRBD1 on 6 matching bases. Germline V lookup: CDR1 LNHNV, CDR2 YYDKDF (reference sequence). CDR3 length equals 15 residues. The V end was cut by 0 bases, the J end by 5 bases, with 10 bases between. The CDR3 nucleotides are TGTGCCACCAGCAGAGACAGGGGAACCAATGAAAAACTGTTTTTT. Amino acid sequence: CATSRDRGTNEKLFF.

The CDR3 DNA reads TGTGCCCGCCGGGTTCCCACAGATACGCAGTATTTT. Translated, it gives CARRVPTDTQYF. The chain uses TRBV2 and TRBJ2-3; D gene unclear. CDR3 length: 12 residues. Trimming removed 11 bases from V and 2 bases from J, with 11 bases in between. The germline CDR1 and CDR2 sequences are SNHLY and FYNNEI.

V usage is TRBV18 and J usage is TRBJ2-7, with TRBD1 as a possible D gene (6 bases). Germline V gives CDR1 KGHSH, CDR2 LQKENI. With 0 bases removed from V and 6 bases from J, the gap between germline ends came to 9 bases. The CDR3 consists of 13 residues. CDR3 DNA: TGTGCCAGCTCACCACCGCCAGGGGTCGAGCAGTACTTC. Protein product: CASSPPPGVEQYF. Looking up the rest from reference TRBV18 and TRBJ2-7 gives the full variable domain: NAGVMQNPRHLVRRRGQEARLRCSPMKGHSHVYWYRQLPEEGLKFMVYLQKENIIDESGMPKERFSAEFPKEGPSILRIQQVVRGDSAAYFCASSPPPGVEQYFGPGTRLTVT.

The rearrangement uses TRBV27 and TRBJ2-2; D gene ambiguous. Trimming shortened V by 1 base and J by 8 bases, and 14 bases separated the two germline ends. Germline loops: CDR1 MNHEY, CDR2 SMNVEV (reference sequence). The CDR3 totals 15 residues. The CDR3 region has the DNA TGTGCCAGCAGTTTATTTGGACCACGGCGTGGGGAGCTGTTTTTT. Amino acids: CASSLFGPRRGELFF.

V and J are TRBV30 and TRBJ2-3, with D unclear. The CDR3 has 13 residues. The germline V gene encodes CDR1 GTSNPN and CDR2 SVGIG (reference sequence). The CDR3 region has the DNA TGTGCGATTTCGGATCAAAACGCAGATACGCAGTATTTT. As protein: CAISDQNADTQYF.

This clone has a handful of counts. At one end, the junction sequence differs from germline, possibly due to a read error. The genes are TRBV6-1 and TRBJ2-1; maybe TRBD1 (5 bases). CDR3 length: 13 residues. The germline gives CDR1 MNHNS, CDR2 SASEGT. The CDR3 bases are TGTGCCAGCACTGAAGGGGCACGTTCAAATCAGTTCTTC. As protein: CASTEGARSNQFF.

This clone was counted a few times. This CDR3 is CASRVGGREKLFF. The CDR3 coding sequence is TGTGCCAGCAGAGTCGGGGGGCGGGAAAAACTGTTTTTT. The V and J genes are TRBV28 and TRBJ1-4; D is possibly TRBD1 (6 bases). CDR1 is MDHEN, CDR2 SYDVKM, per germline. The CDR3 is 13 amino acids. V shed 6 bases and J shed 8 bases, with 13 bases lying between them.

This clone appeared a single time. The chain couples TRBV5-4 to TRBJ2-7; 8 bases align to TRBD2. Per the germline V gene, CDR1 is SGHNT and CDR2 is YYREEE (reference sequence). The CDR3 contains 14 residues. V lost 3 bases and J lost 0; bases outside the gene matches: 2. For the CDR3, the DNA is TGTGCCAGCAGCTCCGGGACTAGCTCCTACGAGCAGTACTTC. Translating gives CASSSGTSSYEQYF.

The J gene is TRBJ1-5, the V gene TRBV4-3; maybe TRBD1 (6 bases). This CDR3 has 15 residues. Germline V gene lookup returns CDR1 LGHNA and CDR2 YSLEER. The V end lost 1 base, the J end lost 7 bases, and 14 bases lay between the germline ends. The CDR3 DNA sequence: TGCGCCAGCAGCCAAGTCGCCAGGGGCGCACAGCCCCAGCATTTT. Translating gives CASSQVARGAQPQHF.

Notes on this clone: The same CDR3 can be traced to other DNA sequences in this sample. The chain carries TRBV28 and TRBJ1-2, with 8 bases matching TRBD1. V dropped 6 bases and J dropped 4; count of bases not matched to a gene: 1. Germline V lookup: CDR1 MDHEN, CDR2 SYDVKM. The CDR3 is made up of 12 amino acids. CDR3 bases: TGTGCCAGCAGAACAGGGGGCTATGGCTACACCTTC. Its protein is CASRTGGYGYTF.

This chain joins TRBV5-4 and TRBJ2-5; 11 bases match TRBD2. The CDR3 is 17 amino acids. Germline CDR1 reads SGHNT; CDR2 reads YYREEE (reference sequence). V lost 0 bases and J lost 5; bases outside the gene matches: 9. CDR3 DNA: TGTGCCAGCAGCTTGGAGGTAGCGGGGGGGCTCAAGGAGACCCAGTACTTC. Protein product: CASSLEVAGGLKETQYF.

The V gene is TRBV5-4, the J gene TRBJ2-5; D is perhaps TRBD1 or TRBD2 (5 bases each). Looked up from germline, CDR1 is SGHNT and CDR2 is YYREEE (reference sequence). The ends were cut back, 4 bases at V and 1 base at J, with 14 bases in the middle. This CDR3 has 15 residues. The chain's CDR3 is CASSLWGRSQETQYF. The CDR3 coding sequence is TGTGCCAGCAGCCTTTGGGGGAGAAGCCAAGAGACCCAGTACTTC.

The chain carries TRBV28 and TRBJ2-1; maybe TRBD1 (5 bases). V gave up 1 base and J gave up 5 bases, with 6 bases separating them. CDR1 is MDHEN and CDR2 is SYDVKM in the germline V gene. This CDR3 has 13 residues. CDR3 sequence reads: CASSLYRNNEQFF. The DNA for the CDR3 is TGTGCCAGCAGTTTATACAGGAACAATGAGCAGTTCTTC.

The table lists this clone with a count of one. The chain is built from TRBV28 and TRBJ2-1, with D hard to call. The CDR3 totals 14 residues. Trimming cost V 6 bases and J 4 bases, with 13 bases left between them. Per germline, CDR1 MDHEN and CDR2 SYDVKM. The DNA for the CDR3 is TGTGCCAGCAGCCAAGAGGACCGTTACAATGAGCAGTTCTTC. Translated, it gives CASSQEDRYNEQFF.

Details on this clone: The same CDR3 can be traced to other DNA sequences in this sample. In DNA, the CDR3 is TGTGCCAGCAGCTTAGGCGGGAGCTCCTACAATGAGCAGTTCTTC. Translated, it gives CASSLGGSSYNEQFF. The chain recombines TRBV5-5 with TRBJ2-1; 7 nucleotides align to TRBD2. In germline, CDR1 is SGHKS, CDR2 YYEKEE (reference sequence). J lost 0 bases, V lost 2 bases, and 2 bases had no gene match. The CDR3 is 15 residues long.

Regarding this clone: This sample includes further DNA sequences coding for the same CDR3. The chain uses TRBV10-3 and TRBJ2-5; tentatively, D is TRBD1 (5 bases). The germline V gene encodes CDR1 ENHRY and CDR2 SYGVKD. V lost 0 bases to trimming and J lost 5 bases, with 10 bases between them. The CDR3 has 14 residues. The CDR3 protein is CAISESRGLETQYF. The CDR3 region has the DNA TGTGCCATCAGTGAGTCAAGGGGTCTGGAGACCCAGTACTTC.

The CDR3 region is CASSLGAVGEQFF. The CDR3 DNA sequence: TGTGCCAGCAGCTTGGGCGCAGTAGGTGAGCAGTTCTTC. The chain carries TRBV11-3 and TRBJ2-1, with D hard to call. The CDR3 has 13 residues. The V gene lost 3 bases and the J gene lost 9 bases, with 12 bases spanning the gap. Germline V gene data show CDR1 as SGHNT and CDR2 as YENEEA. Based on the CDR3 plus reference TRBV11-3 and TRBJ2-1, the full variable domain is EAGVVQSPRYKIIEKKQPVAFWCNPISGHNTLYWYLQNLGQGPELLIRYENEEAVDDSQLPKDRFSAERLKGVDSTLKIQPAELGDSAVYLCASSLGAVGEQFFGPGTRLTVL.

The V and J genes are TRBV30 and TRBJ2-1, with unresolved D. Trimming removed 3 bases at V and 6 bases at J, with 12 bases between. In germline, CDR1 is GTSNPN, CDR2 SVGIG (reference sequence). CDR3 length: 13 residues. The CDR3 loop reads CAWSVLVRNEQFF. CDR3 nucleotides: TGTGCCTGGAGCGTCCTAGTTCGCAATGAGCAGTTCTTC.

The gene calls are TRBV7-6 and TRBJ1-2, with 11 nucleotides matching TRBD1. This CDR3 contains 15 residues. Germline CDR1 reads SGHVS; CDR2 reads FNYEAQ. After removal of 1 base from V and 8 bases from J, the junction contained 6 bases not matched to a gene. CDR3 loop: CASSLGGQGAGGYTF. Written as DNA, the CDR3 is TGTGCCAGCAGCTTAGGTGGACAGGGGGCAGGAGGCTACACCTTC.

The chain combines TRBV4-1 with TRBJ2-4; D unclear. The CDR3 has 15 residues. V was clipped by 1 base and J by 3 bases, with 10 bases between them. Per the germline V gene, CDR1 is MGHRA and CDR2 is YSYEKL. CDR3 region: CASSQGRGGKNIQYF. CDR3 nucleotide sequence: TGCGCCAGCAGCCAAGGCCGCGGTGGCAAAAACATTCAGTACTTC.

The chain uses TRBV4-3 and TRBJ2-1; no clear D. The V end was cut by 0 bases, the J end by 6 bases, with 9 bases between. The CDR3 is made up of 14 amino acids. CDR1 LGHNA and CDR2 YSLEER come from the germline V gene. The CDR3: CASSQEDTRNEQFF. DNA for the CDR3: TGCGCCAGCAGCCAAGAGGATACGCGCAATGAGCAGTTCTTC.

This chain joins TRBV4-2 and TRBJ1-5; D might be TRBD1 (6 bases). V lost 5 bases and J 7 bases, leaving 18 bases between the germline ends. CDR3 length: 15 residues. Germline V CDR1 and CDR2: LGHNA, YNFKEQ. The CDR3 DNA is TGTGCCAGCAGCTCCTCGGACCAGGGGCACCAGCCCCAGCATTTT. Encoded protein: CASSSSDQGHQPQHF.

In DNA, the CDR3 is TGTGCCAGCAGCGTAGGCCCCGGACAGCCCCAGCATTTT. This codes for CASSVGPGQPQHF. This chain uses TRBV9 with TRBJ1-5; D gene uncertain. V dropped 0 bases and J dropped 7 bases, with 8 bases sitting between them. The CDR3 totals 13 residues. Germline V gives CDR1 SGDLS, CDR2 YYNGEE.

The chain links TRBV2 to TRBJ1-2; TRBD1 aligns across 8 bases. The V segment lost 7 bases and the J segment 8 bases; nucleotides outside the gene matches: 9. Germline V lookup: CDR1 SNHLY, CDR2 FYNNEI. The CDR3 has 13 residues. The chain's CDR3 is CASNPDRVGGYTF. CDR3 nucleotides: TGTGCCAGCAACCCGGACAGGGTCGGAGGCTACACCTTC.